These 21 T cell receptor beta chains were all obtained from the same sample, sequenced in a study of OX40 agonist ivuxolimab in advanced cancers. Clones were read by immunoSEQ multiplex PCR, and TCRdb kept only the in-frame ones, dropping some. The sample consists of about 80,000 clones, 80% to 95% of them appearing once. The specimen was CD4+ or CD8+ T cells sorted from blood, collected in a trial of the OX40 agonist ivuxolimab. The receptors come from an adult with an advanced solid tumor such as melanoma, head and neck, liver or kidney cancer.

This chain connects TRBV19 to TRBJ1-4; D is possibly TRBD1 (6 bases). Per germline, CDR1 LNHDA and CDR2 SQIVND (reference sequence). V was trimmed by 9 bases and J by 7 bases, leaving 12 bases between them. This CDR3 is built from 12 residues. CDR3 sequence (DNA): TGTGCCAGCACAGGGTACGGTGAAAAACTGTTTTTT. Protein sequence: CASTGYGEKLFF.

V and J are TRBV6-5 and TRBJ2-2, with D uncertain. The CDR3 loop spans 14 amino acids. The germline gives CDR1 MNHEY, CDR2 SVGAGI. Trimming removed 7 bases at V and 5 bases at J, with 14 bases between. As DNA, the CDR3 is TGTGCCAGCAACTCACAACAGACGACCGGGGAGCTGTTTTTT. Encoded protein: CASNSQQTTGELFF.

This chain uses TRBV12-5 with TRBJ2-7, with TRBD2 identical over 7 bases. The V and J ends lost 7 bases and 2 bases, in that order; junction bases with no gene match: 5. Germline assignment: CDR1 LGHNT and CDR2 FRNRAP. CDR3 length: 13 amino acids. The CDR3 is CASASGGAYEQYF. The CDR3 DNA follows: TGTGCTAGTGCCTCTGGGGGGGCCTACGAGCAGTACTTC.

The V and J genes are TRBV7-9 and TRBJ1-4; 11 bases fit TRBD1. The germline CDR1 and CDR2 sequences are SEHNR and FQNEAQ (reference sequence). The CDR3 contains 16 residues. V shed 5 bases, J shed 5 bases, and the junction held 7 bases outside the gene matches. CDR3 residues: CASSHRDRGWNEKLFF. CDR3 coding DNA: TGTGCCAGCAGCCACCGGGACAGGGGGTGGAATGAAAAACTGTTTTTT.

This chain uses TRBV5-8 with TRBJ2-7; 13 nucleotides line up with TRBD2. The CDR3 sequence is 16 residues long. Germline loops: CDR1 SGHTS, CDR2 YDEGEE. With 4 bases clipped from V and 0 bases from J, the junction kept 4 bases outside the gene matches. CDR3 in amino acids: CASSAGLAGPSYEQYF. CDR3 bases: TGTGCCAGCAGCGCGGGACTAGCGGGGCCCTCCTACGAGCAGTACTTC.

V gene TRBV5-6 combines with J gene TRBJ2-1; the match to TRBD2 covers 7 bases. The CDR3 sequence is 14 residues long. V shed 0 bases and J 9 bases; nucleotides not matched to a gene: 6. Looked up from germline, CDR1 is SGHDT and CDR2 is YYEEEE. The CDR3 coding sequence is TGTGCCAGCAGCTTGGTAGCGACTAGCTCTGAGCAGTTCTTC. As protein: CASSLVATSSEQFF.

CDR3 sequence reads: CASSIQGQSSYNEQFF. The DNA for the CDR3 is TGCGCCAGCAGCATCCAAGGACAGAGCTCCTACAATGAGCAGTTCTTC. This rearrangement joins TRBV5-1 to TRBJ2-1, with D possibly TRBD1 on 6 matching bases. V was cut by 4 bases and J by 0 bases, with 14 bases left in between. This CDR3 is 16 amino acids long. CDR1 SGHRS and CDR2 YFSETQ come from the germline V gene.

The V gene is TRBV25-1, the J gene TRBJ1-1, with D unresolved. The CDR3 contains 13 residues. In germline, CDR1 is MGHDK, CDR2 SYGVNS. Trimming left V 4 bases short and J 1 base short, with 7 bases between. This CDR3 is CASSATENTEAFF. The CDR3 bases are TGTGCCAGCAGTGCAACAGAGAACACTGAAGCTTTCTTT.

The J gene is TRBJ2-1, the V gene TRBV9; perhaps TRBD1 as D (6 bases). Trimming removed 3 bases from V and 1 base from J, with 11 bases in between. Germline V lookup: CDR1 SGDLS, CDR2 YYNGEE. This CDR3 contains 15 residues. As DNA, the CDR3 is TGTGCCAGCAGCGCTGGGACATATTCCTACAATGAGCAGTTCTTC. This encodes CASSAGTYSYNEQFF.

The chain uses TRBV5-8 and TRBJ2-1; 7 nucleotides agree with TRBD2. Germline trimming cut 4 bases from V and 8 bases from J; bases unmatched to any gene: 15. Looked up from germline, CDR1 is SGHTS and CDR2 is YDEGEE. The CDR3 loop spans 16 amino acids. CDR3: CASSTPGGIRRDEQFF. CDR3 nucleotide sequence: TGTGCCAGCAGCACCCCCGGGGGGATCCGCCGGGATGAGCAGTTCTTC.

The chain recombines TRBV27 with TRBJ1-2, with no clear D. Germline CDR1 MNHEY, CDR2 SMNVEV (reference sequence). The V and J ends lost 4 bases and 3 bases respectively, with 12 bases between them. The CDR3 loop spans 14 amino acids. The CDR3 bases are TGTGCCAGCAGTTCCTCCACTCGCCACTATGGCTACACCTTC. Encoded protein: CASSSSTRHYGYTF.

The chain carries TRBV9 and TRBJ2-7, with 8 positions matching TRBD2. With 0 bases clipped from V and 5 bases from J, the junction kept 10 bases outside the gene matches. The CDR3 contains 16 residues. Germline V gene sequence: CDR1 SGDLS, CDR2 YYNGEE. This CDR3 is CASSVGSGGPMNEQYF. In DNA, the CDR3 is TGTGCCAGCAGCGTAGGATCGGGGGGGCCGATGAACGAGCAGTACTTC.

The chain has TRBV28 and TRBJ1-5, with D possibly matching TRBD1 (5 bases). Trimming shortened V by 5 bases and J by 4 bases, and 18 bases separated the two germline ends. Germline V gene data show CDR1 as MDHEN and CDR2 as SYDVKM. This CDR3 is built from 16 residues. The CDR3 DNA sequence: TGTGCCAGCAGTCATTCCGGGACCCCCGGGAATCAGCCCCAGCATTTT. Its translation: CASSHSGTPGNQPQHF. Full variable domain (outside the CDR3, taken from reference TRBV28 and TRBJ1-5): DVKVTQSSRYLVKRTGEKVFLECVQDMDHENMFWYRQDPGLGLRLIYFSYDVKMKEKGDIPEGYSVSREKKERFSLILESASTNQTSMYLCASSHSGTPGNQPQHFGDGTRLSIL.

This sequence joins TRBV7-9 and TRBJ2-7; D remains ambiguous. This CDR3 contains 12 residues. Germline-derived CDR1 and CDR2 are SEHNR and FQNEAQ (reference sequence). The V and J ends lost 5 bases and 6 bases respectively, with 11 bases between them. The CDR3 region has the DNA TGTGCCAGCAGCCAAGGAGAAATCGAGCAGTACTTC. Protein product: CASSQGEIEQYF.

The chain links TRBV15 to TRBJ2-1; TRBD1 matches 8 bases. CDR3 length equals 17 residues. The V gene's germline CDR1 is LNHNV and CDR2 YYDKDF (reference sequence). V was clipped by 3 bases and J by 0 bases; unmatched bases: 7. CDR3 residues: CATSSTSGGRSYNEQFF. The CDR3 DNA reads as TGTGCCACCAGCAGTACCTCAGGGGGCCGCTCCTACAATGAGCAGTTCTTC.

Only one count was recorded for this clone. V is TRBV2 and J is TRBJ2-6; D unresolved. Trimming shortened V by 3 bases and J by 2 bases, and 5 bases separated the two germline ends. Germline-derived CDR1 and CDR2 are SNHLY and FYNNEI. This CDR3 has 14 residues. CDR3 loop: CASSDPAGANVLTF. The CDR3 DNA reads as TGTGCCAGCAGTGACCCCGCTGGGGCCAACGTCCTGACTTTC.

This clone was seen once. The chain has TRBV5-4 and TRBJ2-5, with 7 bases that match TRBD2. Germline CDR1 SGHNT, CDR2 YYREEE (reference sequence). CDR3 length: 16 amino acids. V dropped 0 bases and J dropped 2; count of bases not matched to a gene: 7. CDR3 DNA: TGTGCCAGCAGCTTGGTGGGGGAGGGGCTACAAGAGACCCAGTACTTC. The encoded protein is CASSLVGEGLQETQYF.

This chain joins TRBV13 and TRBJ1-2, with 10 nucleotides matching TRBD1. V shed 5 bases, J shed 0 bases, and the junction held 9 bases outside the gene matches. Per the germline V gene, CDR1 is PRHDT and CDR2 is FYEKMQ (reference sequence). CDR3 length equals 17 residues. The CDR3 here is CASSTRDRGKANYGYTF. CDR3 nucleotide sequence: TGTGCCAGCAGCACCCGGGACAGGGGTAAAGCTAACTATGGCTACACCTTC.

CDR3 nucleotide sequence: TGTGCCAGCAGTGAACCCAGGGGTTATCAGCCCCAGCATTTT. Translated: CASSEPRGYQPQHF. The chain uses TRBV2 and TRBJ1-5; the D gene is possibly TRBD1 (6 bases). Germline V gives CDR1 SNHLY, CDR2 FYNNEI. The CDR3 contains 14 residues. Trimming removed 2 bases from V and 5 bases from J, with 10 bases in between.

J is TRBJ2-7 and V is TRBV25-1; TRBD1 matches 7 bases. The CDR3 covers 14 residues. Germline V CDR1 and CDR2: MGHDK, SYGVNS. The ends lost 2 bases at V and 4 bases at J; junction bases unmatched: 5. This CDR3 reads CASSEGTETYEQYF. The CDR3 DNA reads as TGTGCCAGCAGTGAAGGGACAGAGACGTACGAGCAGTACTTC.

The J gene is TRBJ1-2, the V gene TRBV7-6, with 8 bases that match TRBD1. This CDR3 region has 17 residues. The J segment lost 4 bases and the V segment lost 6 bases, leaving 16 bases of the junction unmatched. Germline assignment: CDR1 SGHVS and CDR2 FNYEAQ. In DNA, the CDR3 is TGTGCCAGCAGTCCCCTGTCGGAGACAGGGGATTTCTATGGCTACACCTTC. It is translated as CASSPLSETGDFYGYTF.